This T cell receptor beta chain was recorded in a study of blood T cell repertoires in COVID-19. Study context: Specimens from acute and convalescent COVID-19 originated in the United States, Italy and Spain. The analysed material was cDNA or gDNA that came from T cells, B-cell-depleted T cells, or PBMCs.

In the authors' methods: Scientists estimated how many nucleated cells there were by amplifying reference gene primers. Only in-frame clones appear in the TCRdb table, and some are missing; sequencing was by immunoSEQ multiplex PCR. Clonal size and the V and J genes are those of that table, whereas D and trimming came from the DNA. The table has 55,000 to 60,000 clones, about 83% seen once. Trimming took 3 bases from V and 7 from J, leaving 19 bases between them. The CDR3 consists of 16 residues. The germline V gene has CDR1 SGHVS and CDR2 FNYEAQ. Sequenced: peripheral blood. This TCR was sampled from a man aged 35-49 years with active COVID-19. This chain uses TRBV7-6 with TRBJ2-1, with D perhaps TRBD2 (6 bases). The CDR3 loop reads CASSLFFGGTDNEQFF. The CDR3, as DNA: TGTGCCAGCAGCTTGTTTTTCGGCGGGACGGATAATGAGCAGTTCTTC.